The present entry profiles one T cell receptor beta chain with its context. Its antigen remains unknown. The data were obtained in a study of shared clonotypes between healthy human individuals. Genomic DNA per cell subset filled all wells of several immunoSEQ plates. Loaded into unsorted PBMC replicate PCRs was roughly 320 ng DNA, about 30,000 T cell genomes. Using immunoSEQ multiplex PCR, the repertoire was profiled, and TCRdb retains in-frame clones only, with some absent. The sample contains about 490,000 clones, approximately 80% of which appear only once. Roughly 82 million PBMCs served as the genomic DNA source for unsorted samples. The CDR3 is made up of 15 amino acids. Trimming shortened V by 1 base and J by 2 bases, and 9 bases separated the two germline ends. Germline lookup yields CDR1 SEHNR and CDR2 FQNEAQ (reference sequence). Study conclusions and caveats: The represented genetic and exposure-history diversity was limited by the small number of donors.

The sequence came from a woman between 40 and 55 years old in good health. Some clones in this sample may be carry-over from other donors' samples. This rearrangement joins TRBV7-9 to TRBJ1-5; D is ambiguous. The sequenced material came from PBMCs. In nucleotides, the CDR3 is TGTGCCAGCAGCTTAGGAGGACTACGCAATCAGCCCCAGCATTTT. Its translation: CASSLGGLRNQPQHF.